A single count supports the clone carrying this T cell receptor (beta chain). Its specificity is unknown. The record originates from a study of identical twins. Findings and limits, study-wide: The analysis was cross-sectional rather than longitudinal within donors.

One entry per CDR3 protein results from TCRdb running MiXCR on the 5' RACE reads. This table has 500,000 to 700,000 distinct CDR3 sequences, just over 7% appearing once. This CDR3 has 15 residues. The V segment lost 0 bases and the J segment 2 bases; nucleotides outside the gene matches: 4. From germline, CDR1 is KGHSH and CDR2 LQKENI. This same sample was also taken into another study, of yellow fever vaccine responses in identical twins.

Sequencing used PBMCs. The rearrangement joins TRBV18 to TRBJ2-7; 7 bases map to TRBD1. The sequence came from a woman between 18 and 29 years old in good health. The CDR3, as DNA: TGTGCCAGCTCACCACCCCGGACAGGACCCTACGAGCAGTACTTC. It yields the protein CASSPPRTGPYEQYF.